This TCR beta chain was documented in a study of T cells in Graves' hyperthyroidism and ophthalmopathy. RNA transcripts gave rise to amplified TCR beta CDR3 regions. With the HTBI primer set, the TCR CDR3 went through a first round of RT-PCR. TCRdb called the multiplex PCR reads again in MiXCR, with one record for every CDR3 protein. The table shows roughly 300,000 distinct CDR3 sequences, with about 15% occurring only once. From germline, CDR1 is DFQATT and CDR2 SNEGSKA (reference sequence). This CDR3 has 14 amino acids. V lost 0 bases to trimming and J lost 4 bases, with 11 bases between them. The sequence was collected from a woman aged 30 to 39 with Graves' hyperthyroidism. The chain is built from TRBV20-1 and TRBJ2-3, with D possibly matching TRBD2 (6 bases). Material: blood. The DNA for the CDR3 is TGCAGTGCTAGAGACCCCGCGGGGCCAGATACGCAGTATTTT. Its protein product is CSARDPAGPDTQYF.